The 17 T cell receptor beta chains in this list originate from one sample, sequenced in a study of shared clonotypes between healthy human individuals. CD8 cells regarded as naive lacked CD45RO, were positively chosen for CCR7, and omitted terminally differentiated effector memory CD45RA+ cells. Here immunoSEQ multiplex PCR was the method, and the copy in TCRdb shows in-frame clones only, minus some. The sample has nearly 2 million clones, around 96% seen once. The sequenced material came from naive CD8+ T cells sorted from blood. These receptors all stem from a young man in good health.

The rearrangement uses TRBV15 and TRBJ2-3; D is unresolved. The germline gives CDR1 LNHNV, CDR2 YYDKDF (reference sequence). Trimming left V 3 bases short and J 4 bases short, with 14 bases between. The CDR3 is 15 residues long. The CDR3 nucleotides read TGTGCCACCAGCAGTGACCCCACGAATTCAGATACGCAGTATTTT. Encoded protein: CATSSDPTNSDTQYF.

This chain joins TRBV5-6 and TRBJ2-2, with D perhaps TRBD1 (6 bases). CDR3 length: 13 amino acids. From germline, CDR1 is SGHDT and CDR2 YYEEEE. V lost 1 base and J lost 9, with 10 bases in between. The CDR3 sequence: CASSLQGLRELFF. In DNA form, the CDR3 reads TGTGCCAGCAGCTTGCAGGGGTTGAGGGAGCTGTTTTTT.

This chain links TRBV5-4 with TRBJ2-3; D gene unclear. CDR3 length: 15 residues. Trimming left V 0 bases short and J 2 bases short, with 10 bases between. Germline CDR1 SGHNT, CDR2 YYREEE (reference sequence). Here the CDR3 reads CASSLGSGSTDTQYF. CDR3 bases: TGTGCCAGCAGCTTGGGTTCCGGGTCCACAGATACGCAGTATTTT.

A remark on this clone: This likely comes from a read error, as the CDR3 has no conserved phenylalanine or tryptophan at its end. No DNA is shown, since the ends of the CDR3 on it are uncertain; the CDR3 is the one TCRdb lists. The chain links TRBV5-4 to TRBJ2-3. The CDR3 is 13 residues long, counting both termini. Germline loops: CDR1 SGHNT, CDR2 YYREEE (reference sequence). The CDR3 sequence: CASSLMGGEGVEL.

CDR3 DNA: TGTGCCAGCAGTGACCTAGCGTACAATGAGCAGTTCTTC. It yields the protein CASSDLAYNEQFF. V gene TRBV25-1 combines with J gene TRBJ2-1, with D possibly being TRBD2 (6 bases). CDR3 length equals 13 residues. V lost 3 bases and J lost 4, with 7 bases in between. Germline V gene lookup returns CDR1 MGHDK and CDR2 SYGVNS.

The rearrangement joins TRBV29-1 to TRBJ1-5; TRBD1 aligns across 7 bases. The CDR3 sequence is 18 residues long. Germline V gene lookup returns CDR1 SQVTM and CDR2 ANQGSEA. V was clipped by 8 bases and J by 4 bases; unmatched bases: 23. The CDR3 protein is CSPPSLAGDEGANQPQHF. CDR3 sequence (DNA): TGCAGCCCCCCCTCGCTGGCAGGGGATGAGGGGGCAAATCAGCCCCAGCATTTT. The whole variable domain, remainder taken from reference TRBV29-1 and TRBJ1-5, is SAVISQKPSRDICQRGTSLTIQCQVDSQVTMMFWYRQQPGQSLTLIATANQGSEATYESGFVIDKFPISRPNLTFSTLTVSNMSPEDSSIYLCSPPSLAGDEGANQPQHFGDGTRLSIL.

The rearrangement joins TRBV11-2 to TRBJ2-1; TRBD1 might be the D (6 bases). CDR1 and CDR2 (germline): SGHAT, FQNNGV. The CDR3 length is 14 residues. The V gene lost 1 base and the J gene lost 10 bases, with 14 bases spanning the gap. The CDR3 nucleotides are TGTGCCAGCAGCTTAGGTGGGACATCGGTGGAGCAGTTCTTC. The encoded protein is CASSLGGTSVEQFF.

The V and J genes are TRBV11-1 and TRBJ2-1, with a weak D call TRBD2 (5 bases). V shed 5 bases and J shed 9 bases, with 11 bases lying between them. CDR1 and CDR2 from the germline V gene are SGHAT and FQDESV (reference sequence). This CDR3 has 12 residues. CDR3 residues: CASSPGKAEQFF. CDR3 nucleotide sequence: TGTGCCAGCAGCCCCGGGAAGGCTGAGCAGTTCTTC. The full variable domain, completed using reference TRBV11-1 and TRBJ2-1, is EAEVAQSPRYKITEKSQAVAFWCDPISGHATLYWYRQILGQGPELLVQFQDESVVDDSQLPKDRFSAERLKGVDSTLKIQPAELGDSAMYLCASSPGKAEQFFGPGTRLTVL.

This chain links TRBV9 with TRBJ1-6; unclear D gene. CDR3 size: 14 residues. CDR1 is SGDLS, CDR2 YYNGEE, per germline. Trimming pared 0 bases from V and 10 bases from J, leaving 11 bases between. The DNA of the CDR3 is TGTGCCAGCAGCGTAGCTCCCGGGTCCTCACCCCTCCACTTT. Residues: CASSVAPGSSPLHF.

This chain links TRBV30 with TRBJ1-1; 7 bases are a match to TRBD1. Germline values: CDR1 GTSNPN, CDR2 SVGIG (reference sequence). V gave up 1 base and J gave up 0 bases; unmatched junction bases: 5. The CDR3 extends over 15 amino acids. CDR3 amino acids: CAWSEAGGMNTEAFF. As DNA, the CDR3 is TGTGCCTGGAGTGAGGCAGGGGGAATGAACACTGAAGCTTTCTTT.

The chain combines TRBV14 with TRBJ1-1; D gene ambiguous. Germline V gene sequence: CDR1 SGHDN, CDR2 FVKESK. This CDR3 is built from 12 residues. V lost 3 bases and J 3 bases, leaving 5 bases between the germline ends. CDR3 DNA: TGTGCCAGCAGCCACAGGTACACTGAAGCTTTCTTT. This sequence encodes CASSHRYTEAFF.

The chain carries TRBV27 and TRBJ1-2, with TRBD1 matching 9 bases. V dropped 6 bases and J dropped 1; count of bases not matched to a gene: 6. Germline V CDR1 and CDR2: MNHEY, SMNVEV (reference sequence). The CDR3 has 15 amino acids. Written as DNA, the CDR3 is TGTGCCAGCAGGTACAGGGGGCTTGGTAACTATGGCTACACCTTC. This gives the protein CASRYRGLGNYGYTF.

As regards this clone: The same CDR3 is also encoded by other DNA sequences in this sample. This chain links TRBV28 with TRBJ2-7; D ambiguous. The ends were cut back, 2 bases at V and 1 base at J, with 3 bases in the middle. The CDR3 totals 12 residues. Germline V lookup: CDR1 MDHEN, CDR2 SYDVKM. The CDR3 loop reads CASSLPSYEQYF. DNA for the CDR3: TGTGCCAGCAGTTTACCGTCCTACGAGCAGTACTTC.

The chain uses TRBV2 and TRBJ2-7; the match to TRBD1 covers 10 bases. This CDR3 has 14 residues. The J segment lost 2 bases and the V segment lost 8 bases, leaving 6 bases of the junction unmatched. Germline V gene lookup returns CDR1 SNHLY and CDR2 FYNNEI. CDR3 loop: CASQRQGAAYEQYF. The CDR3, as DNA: TGTGCCAGCCAAAGACAGGGGGCGGCCTACGAGCAGTACTTC. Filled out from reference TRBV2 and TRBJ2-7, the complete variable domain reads EPEVTQTPSHQVTQMGQEVILRCVPISNHLYFYWYRQILGQKVEFLVSFYNNEISEKSEIFDDQFSVERPDGSNFTLKIRSTKLEDSAMYFCASQRQGAAYEQYFGPGTRLTVT.

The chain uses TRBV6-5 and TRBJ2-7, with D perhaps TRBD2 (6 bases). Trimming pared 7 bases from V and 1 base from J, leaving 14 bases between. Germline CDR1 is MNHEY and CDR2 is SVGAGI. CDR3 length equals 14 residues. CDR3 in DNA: TGTGCCAGCAAACCTATCCGGGGGTCCTACGAGCAGTACTTC. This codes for CASKPIRGSYEQYF.

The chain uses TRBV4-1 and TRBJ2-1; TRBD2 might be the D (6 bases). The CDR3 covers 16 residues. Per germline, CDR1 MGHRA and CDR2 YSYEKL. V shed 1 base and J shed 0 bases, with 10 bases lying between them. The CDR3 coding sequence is TGCGCCAGCAGCCAAGGGAGCGGGCCCTCCTACAATGAGCAGTTCTTC. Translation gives CASSQGSGPSYNEQFF.

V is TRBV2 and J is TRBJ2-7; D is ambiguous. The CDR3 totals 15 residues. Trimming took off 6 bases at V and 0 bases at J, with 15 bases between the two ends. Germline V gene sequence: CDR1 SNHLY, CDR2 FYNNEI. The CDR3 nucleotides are TGTGCCAGCAGGCCGGAATGGTTCAGCTCCTACGAGCAGTACTTC. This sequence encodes CASRPEWFSSYEQYF.